Below, one T cell receptor (beta chain) is given with its context. The data belong to a study of T cell responses to AZD1222 COVID-19 vaccine. The assay was immunoSEQ multiplex PCR, and TCRdb's table has in-frame clones only and misses some. Among 110,000 or so clones listed, about 89% were seen once. Germline V gene lookup returns CDR1 SGHRS and CDR2 YFSETQ. The CDR3 is 14 amino acids. The V end was cut by 4 bases, the J end by 2 bases, with 12 bases between. The sample in question was peripheral blood, obtained on day 0 of AZD1222 vaccination. The TCR was taken from an adult in good health. The V and J genes are TRBV5-1 and TRBJ1-1, with D unresolved. CDR3 protein: CASSQTSGNTEAFF. The DNA for the CDR3 is TGCGCCAGCAGCCAAACGTCGGGAAACACTGAAGCTTTCTTT.